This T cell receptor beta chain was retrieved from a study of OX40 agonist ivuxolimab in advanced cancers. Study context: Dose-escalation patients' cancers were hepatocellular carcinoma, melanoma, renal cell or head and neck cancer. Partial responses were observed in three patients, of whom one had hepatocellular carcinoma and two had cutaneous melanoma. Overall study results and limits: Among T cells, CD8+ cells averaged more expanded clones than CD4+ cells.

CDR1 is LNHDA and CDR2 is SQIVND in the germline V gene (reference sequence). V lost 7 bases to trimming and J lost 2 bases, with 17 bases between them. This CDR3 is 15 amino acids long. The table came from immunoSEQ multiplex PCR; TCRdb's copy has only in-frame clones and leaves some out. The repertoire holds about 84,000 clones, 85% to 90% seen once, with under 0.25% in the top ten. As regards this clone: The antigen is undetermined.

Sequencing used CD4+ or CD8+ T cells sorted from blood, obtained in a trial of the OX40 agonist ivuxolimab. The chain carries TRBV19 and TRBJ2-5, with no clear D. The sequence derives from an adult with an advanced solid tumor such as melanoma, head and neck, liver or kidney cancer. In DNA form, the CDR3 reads TGTGCCAGTACCAACCGTGCAGGCCAACAAGAGACCCAGTACTTC. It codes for CASTNRAGQQETQYF.